A selection of T cell receptor beta chains follows, all from one sample in a study of cytomegalovirus exposure and HLA in healthy donors. Only in-frame clones appear in the TCRdb table, and some are missing; sequencing was by immunoSEQ multiplex PCR. The table lists 99,000 or so clones, about 81% of them singletons. The material sequenced was PBMCs. These receptors originate from a man aged 25 to 40 in good health and CMV-seronegative. CDR3s include the opening cysteine and the closing phenylalanine or tryptophan. The order of the fields is V gene, D gene, J gene, clone size, CDR3 DNA, CDR3 protein. The D gene is left open where the match is weak. Clone size appears in some rows only: once, few, many, or a class for an expanded clone.

v_call: TRBV28; d_call: -; j_call: TRBJ1-5; clone_size: once; cdr3_nt: TGTGCCAGCAGTTTCTCTCTTCAGCCCCAGCATTTT; cdr3_aa: CASSFSLQPQHF
v_call: TRBV27; d_call: TRBD1; j_call: TRBJ2-5; clone_size: -; cdr3_nt: TGTGCCAGCAGTTTACAATGGACAGGGGGAGAGACCCAGTACTTC; cdr3_aa: CASSLQWTGGETQYF
v_call: TRBV29-1; d_call: -; j_call: TRBJ1-2; clone_size: -; cdr3_nt: TGCAGCGTTGAAGGCCCGGGAGGGCAGCTCTACACCTTC; cdr3_aa: CSVEGPGGQLYTF
v_call: TRBV12-5; d_call: TRBD1; j_call: TRBJ1-5; clone_size: -; cdr3_nt: TGTGCTAGTGGCACCTCCGGGACAGGGAAGAGCCAGCCCCAGCATTTT; cdr3_aa: CASGTSGTGKSQPQHF
v_call: TRBV7-9; d_call: -; j_call: TRBJ1-2; clone_size: once; cdr3_nt: TGTGCCAGCAGCTTAAATATGGGGGCGGAGGGCTACACCTTC; cdr3_aa: CASSLNMGAEGYTF
v_call: TRBV4-1; d_call: TRBD1; j_call: TRBJ1-2; clone_size: -; cdr3_nt: TGCGCCAGCAGCCAAGAGTCCGGACAGGGTCAAGGCTACACCTTC; cdr3_aa: CASSQESGQGQGYTF
v_call: TRBV10-2; d_call: -; j_call: TRBJ1-2; clone_size: few; cdr3_nt: TGCGCCAGCAGTGAGGCCAGGTACTATGGCTACACCTTC; cdr3_aa: CASSEARYYGYTF
v_call: TRBV29-1; d_call: -; j_call: TRBJ1-1; clone_size: -; cdr3_nt: TGCAGCGTTGACGTCGGTCAGACACTTCACACTGAAGCTTTCTTT; cdr3_aa: CSVDVGQTLHTEAFF
v_call: TRBV11-2; d_call: -; j_call: TRBJ2-3; clone_size: -; cdr3_nt: TGTGCCAGCAGCTTAGAGTACAGGGGCACAGATACGCAGTATTTT; cdr3_aa: CASSLEYRGTDTQYF
v_call: TRBV5-1; d_call: TRBD1; j_call: TRBJ1-2; clone_size: -; cdr3_nt: TGCGCCAGCAGTCCTAGAACAGGGGGCATCTATGGCTACACCTTC; cdr3_aa: CASSPRTGGIYGYTF
v_call: TRBV5-6; d_call: -; j_call: TRBJ2-7; clone_size: -; cdr3_nt: TGTGCCAGCAGCTTCGGCCAGGTAACCTACGAGCAGTACTTC; cdr3_aa: CASSFGQVTYEQYF
v_call: TRBV20-1; d_call: TRBD1; j_call: TRBJ1-2; clone_size: once; cdr3_nt: TGCAGTGGGACAGGGAACGATGGCTACACCTTC; cdr3_aa: CSGTGNDGYTF
v_call: TRBV5-6; d_call: -; j_call: TRBJ2-7; clone_size: -; cdr3_nt: TGTGCCAGCAGCTGGGCTGAGGGTCATAGCGAGCAGTACTTC; cdr3_aa: CASSWAEGHSEQYF
v_call: TRBV9; d_call: TRBD2; j_call: TRBJ2-7; clone_size: once; cdr3_nt: TGTGCCAGCAGCGTAGACGGGAGGACCTACGAGCAGTACTTC; cdr3_aa: CASSVDGRTYEQYF
v_call: TRBV7-2; d_call: -; j_call: TRBJ1-5; clone_size: -; cdr3_nt: TGTGCCAGCAGCTTCTTGGGAGCTTCAAGTGGTCAGCCCCAGCATTTT; cdr3_aa: CASSFLGASSGQPQHF
v_call: TRBV7-2; d_call: TRBD2; j_call: TRBJ2-4; clone_size: once; cdr3_nt: TGTGCCAGCAGCTTAGCGGCTTGGACTAGCGGGGGCAAAAACATTCAGTACTTC; cdr3_aa: CASSLAAWTSGGKNIQYF
v_call: TRBV28; d_call: -; j_call: TRBJ2-2; clone_size: -; cdr3_nt: TGTGCCAGCAGACCTACGGGAGCCGGGGAGCTGTTTTTT; cdr3_aa: CASRPTGAGELFF
v_call: TRBV4-1; d_call: -; j_call: TRBJ1-6; clone_size: -; cdr3_nt: TGCGCCAGCAGCCAAGATCCAGGTATCAATTCACCCCTCCACTTT; cdr3_aa: CASSQDPGINSPLHF
v_call: TRBV7-9; d_call: -; j_call: TRBJ2-5; clone_size: -; cdr3_nt: TGTGCCAGCAGCTCACCCACGGGGTCGGAGACCCAGTACTTC; cdr3_aa: CASSSPTGSETQYF
v_call: TRBV10-3; d_call: -; j_call: TRBJ2-2; clone_size: -; cdr3_nt: TGTGCCATCACCGTGACAGGCACCGGGGAGCTGTTTTTT; cdr3_aa: CAITVTGTGELFF
v_call: TRBV7-9; d_call: -; j_call: TRBJ2-7; clone_size: -; cdr3_nt: TGTGCCAGCAGCTCGGGGACCTACGAGCAGTACTTC; cdr3_aa: CASSSGTYEQYF
v_call: TRBV11-2; d_call: -; j_call: TRBJ1-1; clone_size: -; cdr3_nt: TGTGCCAGCAGTTTCGGGGACACTGAAGCTTTCTTT; cdr3_aa: CASSFGDTEAFF
v_call: TRBV7-9; d_call: -; j_call: TRBJ2-6; clone_size: few; cdr3_nt: TGTGCCAGCAGCTTAGTCGCGTACTCTGGGGCCAACGTCCTGACTTTC; cdr3_aa: CASSLVAYSGANVLTF
v_call: TRBV9; d_call: -; j_call: TRBJ2-2; clone_size: -; cdr3_nt: TGTGCCAGCAGCGTAGACGGGAACACCGGGGAGCTGTTTTTT; cdr3_aa: CASSVDGNTGELFF
v_call: TRBV18; d_call: -; j_call: TRBJ2-3; clone_size: -; cdr3_nt: TGTGCCAGCTCACCACCGGGCGGGGCGGGGACAGATACGCAGTATTTT; cdr3_aa: CASSPPGGAGTDTQYF
v_call: TRBV2; d_call: -; j_call: TRBJ2-1; clone_size: -; cdr3_nt: TGTGCCAGCATGATACAGGACACTCCCTACAATGAGCAGTTCTTC; cdr3_aa: CASMIQDTPYNEQFF
v_call: TRBV6-1; d_call: -; j_call: TRBJ1-5; clone_size: -; cdr3_nt: TGTGCCAGCAGTGATTCTCCAGGGTCCCCCAATCAGCCCCAGCATTTT; cdr3_aa: CASSDSPGSPNQPQHF
v_call: TRBV6-5; d_call: -; j_call: TRBJ2-1; clone_size: few; cdr3_nt: TGTGCCAGCGGTGGAGAGAGCTCCTACAATGAGCAGTTCTTC; cdr3_aa: CASGGESSYNEQFF
v_call: TRBV19; d_call: -; j_call: TRBJ2-5; clone_size: -; cdr3_nt: TGTGCCAGTAGTATAGCGGGTTCAGAGACCCAGTACTTC; cdr3_aa: CASSIAGSETQYF
v_call: TRBV19; d_call: TRBD1; j_call: TRBJ2-2; clone_size: -; cdr3_nt: TGTGCCAGTAGTCTGGACAGGGGGCGCAGGTTGCGGGTGTCGAACACCGGGGAGCTGTTTTTT; cdr3_aa: CASSLDRGRRLRVSNTGELFF
v_call: TRBV5-1; d_call: -; j_call: TRBJ1-1; clone_size: -; cdr3_nt: TGCGCCAGCAGCTGGCGGGAGCGGATGAACACTGAAGCTTTCTTT; cdr3_aa: CASSWRERMNTEAFF
v_call: TRBV5-1; d_call: -; j_call: TRBJ1-2; clone_size: few; cdr3_nt: TGCGCCAGCAGCCCGGGGAAGACAGGTACCTATGGCTACACCTTC; cdr3_aa: CASSPGKTGTYGYTF
v_call: TRBV6-4; d_call: -; j_call: TRBJ2-5; clone_size: -; cdr3_nt: TGTGCCAGCAGTGCTGCGGGGCGGGAGACCCAGTACTTC; cdr3_aa: CASSAAGRETQYF
v_call: TRBV5-4; d_call: -; j_call: TRBJ2-5; clone_size: -; cdr3_nt: TGTGCCAGCAGCTTACGCTCGACAAGGGAGACCCAGTACTTC; cdr3_aa: CASSLRSTRETQYF
v_call: TRBV7-9; d_call: -; j_call: TRBJ2-7; clone_size: -; cdr3_nt: TGTGCCAGCAGCTTATCCGCAGGGGCCGCCTACGAGCAGTACTTC; cdr3_aa: CASSLSAGAAYEQYF
v_call: TRBV5-1; d_call: TRBD1; j_call: TRBJ1-2; clone_size: -; cdr3_nt: TGCGCCAGCAGCTTGGAGGGGGCCATCTATGGCTACACCTTC; cdr3_aa: CASSLEGAIYGYTF
v_call: TRBV29-1; d_call: TRBD2; j_call: TRBJ2-1; clone_size: -; cdr3_nt: TGCAGCGCCGGCGGGCGGGAGGGCCTCTACAATGAGCAGTTCTTC; cdr3_aa: CSAGGREGLYNEQFF
v_call: TRBV6-5; d_call: -; j_call: TRBJ1-6; clone_size: -; cdr3_nt: TGTGCCAGCAGCCCCGCAGCCTATAATTCACCCCTCCACTTT; cdr3_aa: CASSPAAYNSPLHF
v_call: TRBV27; d_call: -; j_call: TRBJ2-7; clone_size: -; cdr3_nt: TGTGCCAGCAGTTTCTTCTACGAGCAGTACTTC; cdr3_aa: CASSFFYEQYF
v_call: TRBV6-5; d_call: TRBD1; j_call: TRBJ1-1; clone_size: few; cdr3_nt: TGTGCCAGCAGCGGACAGGGCGTCGGTCGTAAAGCTTTCTTT; cdr3_aa: CASSGQGVGRKAFF
v_call: TRBV27; d_call: -; j_call: TRBJ1-1; clone_size: -; cdr3_nt: TGTGCCGCGCGCCCCGGAGGGAAAGCTAACACTGAAGCTTTCTTT; cdr3_aa: CAARPGGKANTEAFF
v_call: TRBV12-5; d_call: TRBD1; j_call: TRBJ1-2; clone_size: -; cdr3_nt: TGTGCTAGTGGTCAACGGACAGGCCTTCGTGGCTACACCTTC; cdr3_aa: CASGQRTGLRGYTF
v_call: TRBV19; d_call: TRBD2; j_call: TRBJ2-1; clone_size: once; cdr3_nt: TGTGCCAGTAAATGGGAGGGCTCTCCGGCCGGTGGGAATGAGCAGTTCTTC; cdr3_aa: CASKWEGSPAGGNEQFF
v_call: TRBV5-1; d_call: TRBD2; j_call: TRBJ2-7; clone_size: -; cdr3_nt: TGCGCCAGCAGCCTGACGGGACTAGCGGAGTACGAGCAGTACTTC; cdr3_aa: CASSLTGLAEYEQYF
v_call: TRBV19; d_call: TRBD2; j_call: TRBJ2-2; clone_size: -; cdr3_nt: TGTGCCAGTAGTATATGGACTAGCGGCACCGGGGAGCTGTTTTTT; cdr3_aa: CASSIWTSGTGELFF
v_call: TRBV19; d_call: TRBD1; j_call: TRBJ1-6; clone_size: -; cdr3_nt: TGTGCCAGTAGTATTGGGACAGGGTATAATTCACCCCTCCACTTT; cdr3_aa: CASSIGTGYNSPLHF
v_call: TRBV5-1; d_call: TRBD2; j_call: TRBJ2-7; clone_size: -; cdr3_nt: TGCGCCAGCAGCTTAATTAGCGGGGGGGCCGGGTCCGAGCAGTACTTC; cdr3_aa: CASSLISGGAGSEQYF
v_call: TRBV27; d_call: -; j_call: TRBJ2-7; clone_size: -; cdr3_nt: TGTGCCAGCACGGTGGTCTGTGCTTTCTACGAGCAGTACTTC; cdr3_aa: CASTVVCAFYEQYF
v_call: TRBV29-1; d_call: -; j_call: TRBJ1-2; clone_size: -; cdr3_nt: TGCAGCGTTGGACACGTAGCTAACTATGGCTACACCTTC; cdr3_aa: CSVGHVANYGYTF
v_call: TRBV9; d_call: -; j_call: TRBJ1-6; clone_size: few; cdr3_nt: TGTGCCAGCAGCGTGGGGCAGGCAAATTCACCCCTCCACTTT; cdr3_aa: CASSVGQANSPLHF